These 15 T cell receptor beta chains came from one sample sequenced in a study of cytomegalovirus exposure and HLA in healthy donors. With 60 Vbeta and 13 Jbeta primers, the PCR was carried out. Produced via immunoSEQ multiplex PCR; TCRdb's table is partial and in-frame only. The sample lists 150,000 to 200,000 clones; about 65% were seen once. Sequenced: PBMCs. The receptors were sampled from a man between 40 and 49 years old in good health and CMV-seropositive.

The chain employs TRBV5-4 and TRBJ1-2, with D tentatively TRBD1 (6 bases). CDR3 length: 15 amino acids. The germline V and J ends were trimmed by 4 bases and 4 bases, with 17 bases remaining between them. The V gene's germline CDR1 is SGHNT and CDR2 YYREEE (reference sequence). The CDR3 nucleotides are TGTGCCAGCAGCCAAGATTGGGGGGGCCTCTATGGCTACACCTTC. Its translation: CASSQDWGGLYGYTF.

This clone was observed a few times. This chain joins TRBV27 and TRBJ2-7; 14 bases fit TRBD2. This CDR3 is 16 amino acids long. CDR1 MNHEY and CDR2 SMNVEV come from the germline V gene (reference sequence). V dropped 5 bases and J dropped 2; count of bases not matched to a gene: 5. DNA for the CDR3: TGTGCCAGCAGTCGACTAGCGGGGGGGAGGACCTACGAGCAGTACTTC. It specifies CASSRLAGGRTYEQYF.

CDR3 nucleotides: TGTGCCAGCAGCTTAGTCGGGGGGAATTCACCCCTCCACTTT. This codes for CASSLVGGNSPLHF. The chain uses TRBV7-2 and TRBJ1-6, with D perhaps matching TRBD1 (5 bases). Germline V CDR1 and CDR2: SGHTA, FQGNSA. There are 14 residues in the CDR3. V was shortened by 1 base and J by 7 bases, with 8 bases between the two germline ends.

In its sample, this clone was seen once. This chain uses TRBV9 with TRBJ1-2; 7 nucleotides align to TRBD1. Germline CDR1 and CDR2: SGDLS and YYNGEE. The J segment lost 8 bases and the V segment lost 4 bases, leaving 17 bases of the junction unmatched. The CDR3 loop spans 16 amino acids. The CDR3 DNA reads TGTGCCAGCAGCACTAATAAAGAGACAGGGTTTAGCGGCTACACCTTC. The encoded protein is CASSTNKETGFSGYTF. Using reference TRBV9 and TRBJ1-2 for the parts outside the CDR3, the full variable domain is DSGVTQTPKHLITATGQRVTLRCSPRSGDLSVYWYQQSLDQGLQFLIQYYNGEERAKGNILERFSAQQFPDLHSELNLSSLELGDSALYFCASSTNKETGFSGYTFGSGTRLTVV.

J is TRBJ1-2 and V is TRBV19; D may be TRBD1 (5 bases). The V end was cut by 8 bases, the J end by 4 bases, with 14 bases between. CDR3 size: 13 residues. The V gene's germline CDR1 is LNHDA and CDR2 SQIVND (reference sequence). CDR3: CASGDGAVYGYTF. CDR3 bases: TGTGCCAGTGGGGATGGGGCAGTCTATGGCTACACCTTC.

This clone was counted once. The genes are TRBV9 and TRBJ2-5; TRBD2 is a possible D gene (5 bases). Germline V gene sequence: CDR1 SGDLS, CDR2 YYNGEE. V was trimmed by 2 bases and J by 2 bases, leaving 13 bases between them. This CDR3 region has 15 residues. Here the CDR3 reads CASSVSPTRQETQYF. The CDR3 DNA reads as TGTGCCAGCAGCGTTTCCCCAACTAGGCAAGAGACCCAGTACTTC.

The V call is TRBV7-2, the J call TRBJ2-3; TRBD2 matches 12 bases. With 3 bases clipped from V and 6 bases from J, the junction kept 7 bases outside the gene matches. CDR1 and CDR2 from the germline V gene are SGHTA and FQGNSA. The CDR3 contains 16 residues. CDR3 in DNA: TGTGCCAGCAGCTTGGCTAGCGGGGGGGCCCGGGATACGCAGTATTTT. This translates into CASSLASGGARDTQYF.

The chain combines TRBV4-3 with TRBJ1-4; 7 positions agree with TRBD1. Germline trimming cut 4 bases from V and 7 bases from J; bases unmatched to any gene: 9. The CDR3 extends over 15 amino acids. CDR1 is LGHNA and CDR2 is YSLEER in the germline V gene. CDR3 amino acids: CASSRGDRDSEKLFF. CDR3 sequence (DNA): TGCGCCAGCAGCCGAGGCGACAGGGACAGTGAAAAACTGTTTTTT.

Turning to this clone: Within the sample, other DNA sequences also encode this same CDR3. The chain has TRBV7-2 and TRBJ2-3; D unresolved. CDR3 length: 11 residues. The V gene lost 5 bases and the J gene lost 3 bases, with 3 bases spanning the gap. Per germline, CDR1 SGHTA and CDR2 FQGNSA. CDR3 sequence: CASSLTDTQYF. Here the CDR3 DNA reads TGTGCCAGCAGCCTAACAGATACGCAGTATTTT.

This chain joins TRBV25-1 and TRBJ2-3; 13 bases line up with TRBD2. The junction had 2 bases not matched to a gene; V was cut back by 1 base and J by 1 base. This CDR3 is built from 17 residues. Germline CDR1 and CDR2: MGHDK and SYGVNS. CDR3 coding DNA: TGTGCCAGCAGTGAATTTGGGACTAGCGGGGGCACAGATACGCAGTATTTT. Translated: CASSEFGTSGGTDTQYF.

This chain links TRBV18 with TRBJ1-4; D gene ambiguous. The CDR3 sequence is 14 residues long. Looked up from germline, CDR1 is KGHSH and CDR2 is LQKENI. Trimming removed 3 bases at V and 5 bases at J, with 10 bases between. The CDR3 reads CASSPPENNEKLFF. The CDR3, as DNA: TGTGCCAGCTCACCGCCCGAGAACAATGAAAAACTGTTTTTT.

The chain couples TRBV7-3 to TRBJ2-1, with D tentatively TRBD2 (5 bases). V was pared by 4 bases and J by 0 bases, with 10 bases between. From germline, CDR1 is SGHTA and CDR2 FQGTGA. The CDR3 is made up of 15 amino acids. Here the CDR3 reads CASSSPGTSYNEQFF. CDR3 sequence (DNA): TGTGCCAGCAGCTCACCGGGAACCTCCTACAATGAGCAGTTCTTC. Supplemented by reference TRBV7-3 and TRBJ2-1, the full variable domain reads GAGVSQTPSNKVTEKGKYVELRCDPISGHTALYWYRQSLGQGPEFLIYFQGTGAADDSGLPNDRFFAVRPEGSVSTLKIQRTERGDSAVYLCASSSPGTSYNEQFFGPGTRLTVL.

The CDR3 is CASSSLAAYEQYF. The CDR3 nucleotides are TGTGCCAGCAGCTCCCTGGCGGCGTACGAGCAGTACTTC. The V call is TRBV7-8, the J call TRBJ2-7; D gene ambiguous. Between the trimmed V and J ends, which lost 4 bases and 4 bases, there was a span of 11 bases. Germline V CDR1 and CDR2: SGHVS, FQNEAQ. The CDR3 sequence is 13 residues long.

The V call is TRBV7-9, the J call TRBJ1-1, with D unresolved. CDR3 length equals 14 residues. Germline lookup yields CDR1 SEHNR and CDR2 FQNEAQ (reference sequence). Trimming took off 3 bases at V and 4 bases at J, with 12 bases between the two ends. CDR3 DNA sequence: TGTGCCAGCAGCTTTGAGGGTGATAGCACTGAAGCTTTCTTT. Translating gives CASSFEGDSTEAFF.

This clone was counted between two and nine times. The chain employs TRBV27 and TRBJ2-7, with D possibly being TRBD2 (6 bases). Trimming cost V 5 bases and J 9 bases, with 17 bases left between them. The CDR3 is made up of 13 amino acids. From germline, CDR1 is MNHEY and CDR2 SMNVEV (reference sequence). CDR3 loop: CASSPPGLKWQYF. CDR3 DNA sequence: TGTGCCAGCAGTCCTCCGGGACTGAAGTGGCAGTACTTC.